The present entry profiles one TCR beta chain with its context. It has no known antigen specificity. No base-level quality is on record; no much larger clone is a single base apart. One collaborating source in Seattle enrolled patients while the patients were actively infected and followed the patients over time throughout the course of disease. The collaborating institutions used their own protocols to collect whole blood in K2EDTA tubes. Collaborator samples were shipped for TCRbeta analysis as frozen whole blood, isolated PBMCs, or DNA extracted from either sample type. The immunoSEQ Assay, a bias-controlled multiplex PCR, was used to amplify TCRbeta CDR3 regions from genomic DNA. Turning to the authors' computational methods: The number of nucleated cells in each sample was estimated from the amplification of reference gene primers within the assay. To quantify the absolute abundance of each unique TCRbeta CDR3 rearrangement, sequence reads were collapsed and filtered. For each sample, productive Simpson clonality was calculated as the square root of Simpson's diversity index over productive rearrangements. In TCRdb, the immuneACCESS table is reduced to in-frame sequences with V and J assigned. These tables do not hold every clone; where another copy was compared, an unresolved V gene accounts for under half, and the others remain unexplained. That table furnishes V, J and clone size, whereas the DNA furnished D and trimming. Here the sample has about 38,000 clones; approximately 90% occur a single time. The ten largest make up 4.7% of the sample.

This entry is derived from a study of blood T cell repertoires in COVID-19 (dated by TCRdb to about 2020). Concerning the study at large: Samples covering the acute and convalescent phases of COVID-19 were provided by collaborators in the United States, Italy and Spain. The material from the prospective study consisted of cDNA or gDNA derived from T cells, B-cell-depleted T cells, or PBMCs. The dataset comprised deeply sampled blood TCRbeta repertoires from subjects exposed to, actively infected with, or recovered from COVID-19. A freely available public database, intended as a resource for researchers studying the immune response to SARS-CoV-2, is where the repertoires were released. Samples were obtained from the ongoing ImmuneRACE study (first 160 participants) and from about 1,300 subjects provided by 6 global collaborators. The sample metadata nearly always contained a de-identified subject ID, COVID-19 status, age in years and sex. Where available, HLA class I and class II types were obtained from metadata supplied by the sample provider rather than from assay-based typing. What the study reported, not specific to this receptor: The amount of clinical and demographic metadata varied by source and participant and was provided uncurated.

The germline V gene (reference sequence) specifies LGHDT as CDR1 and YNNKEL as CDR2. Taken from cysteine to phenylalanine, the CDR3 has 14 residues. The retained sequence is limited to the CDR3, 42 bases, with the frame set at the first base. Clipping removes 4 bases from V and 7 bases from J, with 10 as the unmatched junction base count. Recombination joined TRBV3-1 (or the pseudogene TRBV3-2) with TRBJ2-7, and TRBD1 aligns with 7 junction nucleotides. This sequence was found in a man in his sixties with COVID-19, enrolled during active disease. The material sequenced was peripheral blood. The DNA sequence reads TGTGCCAGCAGCCCCTACTCTGGACAGGCGGAGCAGTACTTC. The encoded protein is CASSPYSGQAEQYF.